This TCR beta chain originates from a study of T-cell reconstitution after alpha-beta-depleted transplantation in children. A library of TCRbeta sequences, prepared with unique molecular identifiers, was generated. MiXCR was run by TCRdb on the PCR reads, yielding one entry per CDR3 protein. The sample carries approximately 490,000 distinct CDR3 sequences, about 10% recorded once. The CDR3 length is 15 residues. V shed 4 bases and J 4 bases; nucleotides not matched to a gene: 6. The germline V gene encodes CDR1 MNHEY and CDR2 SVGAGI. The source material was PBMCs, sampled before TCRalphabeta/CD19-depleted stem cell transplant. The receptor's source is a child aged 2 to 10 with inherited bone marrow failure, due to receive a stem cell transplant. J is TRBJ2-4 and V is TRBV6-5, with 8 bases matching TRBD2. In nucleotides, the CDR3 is TGTGCCAGCAGTTCCCCGGCGGGAGGTAAAAACATTCAGTACTTC. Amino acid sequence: CASSSPAGGKNIQYF.